These 9 T cell receptor beta chains originate from one sample sequenced in a study of T cell repertoires in cytomegalovirus infection. One entry per CDR3 protein, called by TCRdb with MiXCR from the reads. Here the sample spans 200,000 to 300,000 distinct CDR3 sequences, roughly an eighth being singletons. Specimen: PBMCs. These receptor sequences come from a human donor in good health (CMV status not recorded). Some clones in this sample may be carry-over from other donors' samples.

A remark on this clonotype: This may stem from a read error, because a much larger clone lies one nucleotide away. The chain carries TRBV7-2 and TRBJ2-3, with 7 bases aligning to TRBD2. The ends lost 5 bases at V and 3 bases at J; junction bases unmatched: 11. Germline assignment: CDR1 SGHTA and CDR2 FQGNSA. CDR3 length equals 16 residues. The CDR3: CASSRRPSGATDTQYF. DNA of the CDR3: TGTGCCAGCAGCCGACGGCCTAGCGGCGCTACAGATACGCAGTATTTT.

The chain recombines TRBV27 with TRBJ2-3; possibly TRBD1 for D (6 bases). Deletions cut 6 bases from V and 3 bases from J, with 19 bases between. Germline V gene lookup returns CDR1 MNHEY and CDR2 SMNVEV (reference sequence). This CDR3 region has 16 residues. CDR3 sequence: CASSQRIQGETDTQYF. The CDR3 DNA follows: TGTGCCAGCAGCCAAAGGATACAGGGAGAGACAGATACGCAGTATTTT.

The chain employs TRBV2 and TRBJ2-1; 7 nucleotides match TRBD2. The germline CDR1 and CDR2 sequences are SNHLY and FYNNEI. Unmatched junction bases numbered 5, after V lost 5 bases and J lost 10 bases. The CDR3 spans 12 residues. CDR3 amino acids: CASSSGLGEQFF. The CDR3 nucleotides are TGTGCCAGCAGTAGTGGACTAGGAGAGCAGTTCTTC.

This clonotype appeared many times. The rearrangement uses TRBV28 and TRBJ2-1; TRBD2 matches 8 bases. CDR1 and CDR2 (germline): MDHEN, SYDVKM. The CDR3 length is 17 residues. J gave up 5 bases and V 6 bases, and 15 bases lay outside the gene matches. The CDR3 DNA follows: TGTGCCAGCAGCCAACGGATTAGGACTAGCTGGGACAATGAGCAGTTCTTC. Its translation: CASSQRIRTSWDNEQFF.

This clonotype occurred a few times. This chain links TRBV20-1 with TRBJ2-2; TRBD1 matches 9 bases. The germline V gene has CDR1 DFQATT and CDR2 SNEGSKA (reference sequence). Trimming removed 5 bases from V and 7 bases from J; junction bases left unmatched: 14. CDR3 length: 16 residues. The CDR3 region is CSAGRPGQGLVGELFF. The DNA for the CDR3 is TGCAGTGCTGGCCGTCCGGGACAGGGTCTGGTCGGGGAGCTGTTTTTT.

This clonotype was observed many times. The chain uses TRBV5-6 and TRBJ2-5, with 13 bases that match TRBD2. V lost 4 bases to trimming and J lost 9 bases; unmatched junction nucleotides: 6. CDR1 and CDR2 (germline): SGHDT, YYEEEE. This CDR3 spans 14 amino acids. CDR3 in amino acids: CASSPRTSGGPQYF. In DNA form, the CDR3 reads TGTGCCAGCAGCCCTCGGACTAGCGGGGGTCCCCAGTACTTC. Together with reference TRBV5-6 and TRBJ2-5, the CDR3 gives the full variable domain: DAGVTQSPTHLIKTRGQQVTLRCSPKSGHDTVSWYQQALGQGPQFIFQYYEEEERQRGNFPDRFSGHQFPNYSSELNVNALLLGDSALYLCASSPRTSGGPQYFGPGTRLLVL.

The chain links TRBV4-1 to TRBJ1-4; D ambiguous. This CDR3 has 15 residues. Germline V CDR1 and CDR2: MGHRA, YSYEKL. Deletions cut 4 bases from V and 0 bases from J, with 9 bases between. Written as DNA, the CDR3 is TGCGCCAGCAGCCCCCAGGAGGCAACTAATGAAAAACTGTTTTTT. It is translated as CASSPQEATNEKLFF.

Details on this clonotype: This clone may be a read error of a much larger clone one base away. The chain has TRBV10-3 and TRBJ2-1, with 11 bases that match TRBD2. Germline V gives CDR1 ENHRY, CDR2 SYGVKD. CDR3 length equals 14 residues. The CDR3 loop is CAICDSGRAGEQFF. CDR3 nucleotide sequence: TGTGCCATCTGTGATAGCGGGAGGGCCGGGGAGCAGTTCTTC.

This clonotype was seen many times. V usage is TRBV7-2 and J usage is TRBJ2-5; possibly TRBD2 for D (5 bases). The V end was cut by 8 bases, the J end by 5 bases, with 21 bases between. The CDR3 extends over 15 amino acids. CDR1 and CDR2 from the germline V gene are SGHTA and FQGNSA. This CDR3 is CASSRRGEGRETQYF. CDR3 coding DNA: TGTGCCAGCTCCAGACGGGGAGAGGGTCGGGAGACCCAGTACTTC.